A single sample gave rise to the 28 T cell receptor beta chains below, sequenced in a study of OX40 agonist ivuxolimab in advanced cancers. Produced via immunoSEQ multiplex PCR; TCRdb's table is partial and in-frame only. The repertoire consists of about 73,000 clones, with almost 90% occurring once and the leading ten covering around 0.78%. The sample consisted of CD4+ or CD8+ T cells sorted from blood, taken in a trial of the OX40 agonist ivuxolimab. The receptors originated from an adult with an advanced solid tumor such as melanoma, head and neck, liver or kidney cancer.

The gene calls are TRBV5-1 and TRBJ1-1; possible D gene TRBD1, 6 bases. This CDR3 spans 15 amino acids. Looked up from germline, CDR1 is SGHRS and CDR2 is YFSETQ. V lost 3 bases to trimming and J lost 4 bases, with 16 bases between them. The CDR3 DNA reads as TGCGCCAGCAGCTCCACAGGGTTAGACGGCACTGAAGCTTTCTTT. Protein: CASSSTGLDGTEAFF.

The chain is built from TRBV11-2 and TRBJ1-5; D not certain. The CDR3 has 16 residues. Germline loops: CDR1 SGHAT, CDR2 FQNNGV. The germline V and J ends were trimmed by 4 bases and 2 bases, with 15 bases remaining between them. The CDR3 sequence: CASSSRADGGNQPQHF. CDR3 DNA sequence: TGTGCCAGCAGCTCCCGGGCCGATGGGGGCAATCAGCCCCAGCATTTT.

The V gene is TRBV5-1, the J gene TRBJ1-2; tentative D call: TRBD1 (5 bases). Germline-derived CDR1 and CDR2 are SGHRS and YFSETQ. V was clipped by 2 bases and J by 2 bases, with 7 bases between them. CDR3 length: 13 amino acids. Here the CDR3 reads CASSLSGNYGYTF. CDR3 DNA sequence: TGCGCCAGCAGCTTATCAGGGAACTATGGCTACACCTTC.

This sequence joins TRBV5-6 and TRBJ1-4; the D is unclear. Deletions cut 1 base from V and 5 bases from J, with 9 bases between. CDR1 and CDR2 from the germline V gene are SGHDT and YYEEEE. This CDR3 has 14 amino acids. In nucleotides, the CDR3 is TGTGCCAGCAGCTTGTATGGACTAAATGAAAAACTGTTTTTT. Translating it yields CASSLYGLNEKLFF.

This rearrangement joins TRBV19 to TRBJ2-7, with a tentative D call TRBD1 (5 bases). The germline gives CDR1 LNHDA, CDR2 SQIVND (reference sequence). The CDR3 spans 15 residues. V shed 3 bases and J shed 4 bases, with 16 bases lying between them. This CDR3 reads CASSIGADVGYEQYF. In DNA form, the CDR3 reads TGTGCCAGTAGTATTGGGGCCGACGTAGGTTACGAGCAGTACTTC.

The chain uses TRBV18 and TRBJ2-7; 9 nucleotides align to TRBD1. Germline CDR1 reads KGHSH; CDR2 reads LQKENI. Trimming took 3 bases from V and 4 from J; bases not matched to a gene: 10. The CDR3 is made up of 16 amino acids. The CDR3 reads CASSPAGTGKIYEQYF. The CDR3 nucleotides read TGTGCCAGCTCACCGGCCGGGACAGGGAAGATATACGAGCAGTACTTC.

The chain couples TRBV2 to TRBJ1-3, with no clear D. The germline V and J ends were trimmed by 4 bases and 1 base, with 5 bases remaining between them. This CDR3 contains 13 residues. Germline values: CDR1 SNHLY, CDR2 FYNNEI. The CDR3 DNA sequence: TGTGCCAGCAGTGGGGGATCTGGAAACACCATATATTTT. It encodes CASSGGSGNTIYF.

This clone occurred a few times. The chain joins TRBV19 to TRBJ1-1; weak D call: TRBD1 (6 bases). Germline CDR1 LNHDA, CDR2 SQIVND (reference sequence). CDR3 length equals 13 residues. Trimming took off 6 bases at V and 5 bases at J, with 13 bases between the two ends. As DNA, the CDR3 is TGTGCCAGTAGGGCACAGGGATGGACTGAAGCTTTCTTT. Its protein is CASRAQGWTEAFF.

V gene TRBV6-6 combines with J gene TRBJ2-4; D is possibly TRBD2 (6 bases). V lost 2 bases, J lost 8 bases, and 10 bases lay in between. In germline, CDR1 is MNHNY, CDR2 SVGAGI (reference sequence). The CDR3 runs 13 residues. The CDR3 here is CASSYLGGDIQYF. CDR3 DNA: TGTGCCAGCAGTTACCTCGGAGGGGACATTCAGTACTTC.

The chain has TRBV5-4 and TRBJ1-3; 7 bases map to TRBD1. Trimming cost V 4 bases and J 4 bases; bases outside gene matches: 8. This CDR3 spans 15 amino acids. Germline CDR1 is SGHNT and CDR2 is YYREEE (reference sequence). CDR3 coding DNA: TGTGCCAGCAGCCGAGGGGGCGCGTCCGGAAACACCATATATTTT. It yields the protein CASSRGGASGNTIYF.

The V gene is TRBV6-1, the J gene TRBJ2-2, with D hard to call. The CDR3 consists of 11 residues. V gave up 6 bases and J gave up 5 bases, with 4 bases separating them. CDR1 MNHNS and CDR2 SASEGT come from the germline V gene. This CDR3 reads CASSRTGELFF. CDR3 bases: TGTGCCAGCAGCCGGACCGGGGAGCTGTTTTTT.

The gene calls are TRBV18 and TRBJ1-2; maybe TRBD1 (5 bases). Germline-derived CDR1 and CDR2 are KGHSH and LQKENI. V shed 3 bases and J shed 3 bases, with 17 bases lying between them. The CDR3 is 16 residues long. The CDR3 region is CASSPRGAKGYYGYTF. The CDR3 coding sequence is TGTGCCAGCTCACCTCGGGGCGCCAAAGGATACTATGGCTACACCTTC.

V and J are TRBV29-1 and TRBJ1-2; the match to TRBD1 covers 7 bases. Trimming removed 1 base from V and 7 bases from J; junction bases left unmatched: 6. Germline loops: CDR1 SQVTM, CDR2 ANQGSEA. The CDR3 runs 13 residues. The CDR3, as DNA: TGCAGCGTTGAAGTCCAGGACAGGCGTGGCTACACCTTC. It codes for CSVEVQDRRGYTF.

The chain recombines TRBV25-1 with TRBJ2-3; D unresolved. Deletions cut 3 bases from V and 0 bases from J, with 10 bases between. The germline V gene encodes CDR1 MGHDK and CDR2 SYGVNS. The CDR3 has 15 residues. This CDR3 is CASSERPPSTDTQYF. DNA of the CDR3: TGTGCCAGCAGTGAGCGGCCACCTAGCACAGATACGCAGTATTTT.

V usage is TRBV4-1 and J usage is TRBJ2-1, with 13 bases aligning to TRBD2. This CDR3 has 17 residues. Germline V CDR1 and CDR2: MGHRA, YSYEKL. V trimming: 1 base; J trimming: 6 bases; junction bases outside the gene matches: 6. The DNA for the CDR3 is TGCGCCAGCAGCCAAGTGGGGACTAGCGGGACCCGCAATGAGCAGTTCTTC. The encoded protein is CASSQVGTSGTRNEQFF.

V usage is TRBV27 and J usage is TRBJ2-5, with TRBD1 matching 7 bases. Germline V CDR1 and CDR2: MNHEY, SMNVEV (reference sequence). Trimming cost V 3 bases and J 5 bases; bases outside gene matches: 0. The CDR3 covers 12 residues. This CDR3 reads CASSLTGETQYF. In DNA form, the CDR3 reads TGTGCCAGCAGTTTGACAGGGGAGACCCAGTACTTC.

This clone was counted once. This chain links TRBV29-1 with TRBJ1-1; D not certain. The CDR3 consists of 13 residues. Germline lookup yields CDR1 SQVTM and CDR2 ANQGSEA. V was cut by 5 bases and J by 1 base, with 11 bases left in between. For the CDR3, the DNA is TGCAGCGTTTATGGGTGGGAGAACACTGAAGCTTTCTTT. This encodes CSVYGWENTEAFF.

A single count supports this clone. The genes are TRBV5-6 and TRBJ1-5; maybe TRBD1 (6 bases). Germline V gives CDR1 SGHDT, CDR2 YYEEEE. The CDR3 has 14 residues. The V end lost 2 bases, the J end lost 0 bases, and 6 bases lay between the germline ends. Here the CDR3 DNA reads TGTGCCAGCAGCTTAGGGGGTAGCAATCAGCCCCAGCATTTT. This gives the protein CASSLGGSNQPQHF.

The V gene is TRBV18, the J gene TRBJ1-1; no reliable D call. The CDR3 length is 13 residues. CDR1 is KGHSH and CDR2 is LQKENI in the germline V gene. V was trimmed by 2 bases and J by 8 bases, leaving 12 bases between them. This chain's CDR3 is CASSPAVRWEAFF. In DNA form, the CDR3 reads TGTGCCAGCTCACCAGCTGTGCGGTGGGAAGCTTTCTTT.

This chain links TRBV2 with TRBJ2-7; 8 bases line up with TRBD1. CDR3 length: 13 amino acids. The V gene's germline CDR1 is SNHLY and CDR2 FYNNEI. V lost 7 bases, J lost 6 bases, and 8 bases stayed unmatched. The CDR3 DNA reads TGTGCCAGCAATGGACAGGGTACAGGCGAGCAGTACTTC. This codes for CASNGQGTGEQYF.

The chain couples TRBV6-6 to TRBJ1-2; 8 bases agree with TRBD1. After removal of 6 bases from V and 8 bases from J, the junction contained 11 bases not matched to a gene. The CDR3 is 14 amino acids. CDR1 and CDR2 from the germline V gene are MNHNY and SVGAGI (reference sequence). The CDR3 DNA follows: TGTGCCAGCAGGTCGGCGGACAGGGTGTACGGCTACACCTTC. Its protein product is CASRSADRVYGYTF.

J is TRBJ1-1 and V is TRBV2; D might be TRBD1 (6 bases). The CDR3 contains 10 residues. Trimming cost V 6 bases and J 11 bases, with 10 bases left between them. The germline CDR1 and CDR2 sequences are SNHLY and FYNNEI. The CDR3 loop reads CASRQGVAFF. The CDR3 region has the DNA TGTGCCAGCAGACAGGGTGTGGCTTTCTTT.

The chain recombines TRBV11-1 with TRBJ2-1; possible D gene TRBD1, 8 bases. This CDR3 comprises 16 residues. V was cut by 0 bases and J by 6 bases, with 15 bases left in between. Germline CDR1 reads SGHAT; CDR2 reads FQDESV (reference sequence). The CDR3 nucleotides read TGTGCCAGCAGCTTAGCCAGGGGGCGGGGGCCCAATGAGCAGTTCTTC. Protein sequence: CASSLARGRGPNEQFF.

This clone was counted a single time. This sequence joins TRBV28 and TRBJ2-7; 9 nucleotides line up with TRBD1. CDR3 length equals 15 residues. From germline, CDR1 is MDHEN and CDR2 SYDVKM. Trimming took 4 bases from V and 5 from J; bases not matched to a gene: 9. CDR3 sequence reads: CASSSPGQGKNEQYF. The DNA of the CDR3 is TGTGCCAGCAGTTCACCGGGACAGGGTAAAAACGAGCAGTACTTC.

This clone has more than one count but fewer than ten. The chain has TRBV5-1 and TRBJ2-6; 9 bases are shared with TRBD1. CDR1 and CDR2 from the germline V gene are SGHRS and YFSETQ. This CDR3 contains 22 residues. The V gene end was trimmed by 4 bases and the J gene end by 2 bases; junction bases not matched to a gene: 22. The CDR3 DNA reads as TGCGCCAGCAGCACCTACTCTCCGGACAGGGGTAGGCTGATCACTGGGGCCAACGTCCTGACTTTC. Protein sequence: CASSTYSPDRGRLITGANVLTF.

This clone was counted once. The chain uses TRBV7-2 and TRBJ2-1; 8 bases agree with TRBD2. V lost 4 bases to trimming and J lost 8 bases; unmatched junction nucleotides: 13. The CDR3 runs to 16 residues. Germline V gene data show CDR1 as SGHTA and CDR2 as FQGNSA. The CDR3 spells CASSSQGTGGPYEQFF. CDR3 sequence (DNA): TGTGCCAGCAGCTCCCAAGGGACGGGGGGGCCTTATGAGCAGTTCTTC. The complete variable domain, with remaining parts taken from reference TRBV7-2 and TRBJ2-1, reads GAGVSQSPSNKVTEKGKDVELRCDPISGHTALYWYRQSLGQGLEFLIYFQGNSAPDKSGLPSDRFSAERTGGSVSTLTIQRTQQEDSAVYLCASSSQGTGGPYEQFFGPGTRLTVL.

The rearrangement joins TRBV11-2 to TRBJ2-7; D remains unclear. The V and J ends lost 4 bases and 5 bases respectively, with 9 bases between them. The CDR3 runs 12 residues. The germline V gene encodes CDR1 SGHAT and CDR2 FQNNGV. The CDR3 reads CASSSIAHEQYF. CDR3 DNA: TGTGCCAGCAGCTCAATAGCCCACGAGCAGTACTTC.

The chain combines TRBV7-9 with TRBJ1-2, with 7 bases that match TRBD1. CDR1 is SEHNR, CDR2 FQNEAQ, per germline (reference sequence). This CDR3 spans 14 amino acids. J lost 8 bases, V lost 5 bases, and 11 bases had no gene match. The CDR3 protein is CASSHPTGHRGYTF. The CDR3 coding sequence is TGTGCCAGCAGCCACCCGACAGGGCACCGGGGCTACACCTTC.